These 6 T cell receptor beta chains were sequenced from one sample in a study of shared clonotypes between healthy human individuals. Data came from immunoSEQ multiplex PCR; TCRdb stores just in-frame clones and leaves some out. This table has 110,000 or so clones, around 71% appearing once. The sample taken for sequencing was memory CD8+ T cells sorted from blood. Subset indicated: CD45RO+ cells pooled with CCR7-negative TemRA cells. The receptors here all came from a woman aged 25 to 45 in good health.

DNA of the CDR3: TGTGCCAGCAGCCACCCGGTGGGACTCCCAACGACAGATACGCAGTATTTT. Protein sequence: CASSHPVGLPTTDTQYF. The chain combines TRBV2 with TRBJ2-3, with D perhaps TRBD2 (6 bases). This CDR3 is 17 amino acids long. The germline V gene has CDR1 SNHLY and CDR2 FYNNEI. V was pared by 6 bases and J by 3 bases, with 22 bases between.

The rearrangement links TRBV28 to TRBJ2-1; possible D gene TRBD2, 6 bases. The length of the CDR3 is 15 residues. V shed 6 bases and J shed 0 bases, with 12 bases lying between them. The V gene's germline CDR1 is MDHEN and CDR2 SYDVKM. This chain's CDR3 is CASRWDSSSYNEQFF. Written as DNA, the CDR3 is TGTGCCAGCAGATGGGACTCGAGCTCCTACAATGAGCAGTTCTTC.

This sequence joins TRBV9 and TRBJ1-2; D unresolved. This CDR3 spans 13 amino acids. The ends were cut back, 3 bases at V and 6 bases at J, with 12 bases in the middle. CDR1 and CDR2 from the germline V gene are SGDLS and YYNGEE. The DNA for the CDR3 is TGTGCCAGCAGCGAGTCTTGGTCGAATGGCTACACCTTC. This sequence encodes CASSESWSNGYTF.

J is TRBJ1-2 and V is TRBV7-8; D uncertain. The CDR3 runs 14 residues. The germline CDR1 and CDR2 sequences are SGHVS and FQNEAQ. V dropped 0 bases and J dropped 6 bases, with 11 bases sitting between them. CDR3 nucleotide sequence: TGTGCCAGCAGCTTAGCGGGCAAGAGGAATGGCTACACCTTC. It encodes CASSLAGKRNGYTF.

The chain joins TRBV5-6 to TRBJ2-7; D not certain. The germline gives CDR1 SGHDT, CDR2 YYEEEE. Trimming took 4 bases from V and 0 from J, leaving 11 bases between them. CDR3 length: 14 residues. In DNA form, the CDR3 reads TGTGCCAGCAGCGAAGAGGCAGCCTCCTACGAGCAGTACTTC. This encodes CASSEEAASYEQYF.

The chain uses TRBV10-3 and TRBJ2-1, with 11 bases lining up with TRBD2. This CDR3 is built from 19 residues. CDR1 and CDR2 from the germline V gene are ENHRY and SYGVKD. V lost 3 bases, J lost 4 bases, and 14 bases stayed unmatched. The CDR3 spells CAISELGTSGGGLYNEQFF. The CDR3, as DNA: TGTGCCATCAGTGAATTGGGGACTAGCGGAGGGGGTCTTTACAATGAGCAGTTCTTC.